Each of the 26 T cell receptor beta chains below was sequenced from the same sample in a study of CD8 T cells in ankylosing spondylitis (dated by TCRdb to about 2017). The method behind the library was 5' RACE. The listed sequencing device is Illumina HiSeq 2500. The public reads were reanalyzed by TCRdb: fastp trimming at Q25, MiXCR alignment, in-frame beta chains only. CDR3 protein sequences are deduplicated, and each keeps its most common genes and DNA. In this sample the table shows about 250,000 distinct CDR3 sequences, about 10% of which occur a single time. The ten largest clones represent about 2.8% of the sample. The sequencing sample was made of blood, either unsorted or a sorted T cell fraction (not recorded which). The origin of the receptors is a male donor with ankylosing spondylitis or in good health (not recorded which).

This clonotype was detected many times. The chain links TRBV5-1 to TRBJ2-1; TRBD1 might be the D (6 bases). The CDR3 consists of 14 residues. In germline, CDR1 is SGHRS, CDR2 YFSETQ. V was cut by 4 bases and J by 8 bases, with 16 bases left in between. CDR3 DNA: TGCGCCAGCAGCCTGGACTTTAACAGGGATGAGCAGTTCTTC. Its protein is CASSLDFNRDEQFF.

In its sample, this clonotype was seen many times. This chain links TRBV5-1 with TRBJ1-2; the match to TRBD1 covers 9 bases. Per the germline V gene, CDR1 is SGHRS and CDR2 is YFSETQ. V dropped 4 bases and J dropped 8; count of bases not matched to a gene: 6. The CDR3 has 13 residues. The CDR3 coding sequence is TGCGCCAGCAGCCAGGGACAGGGCGGCGGCTACACCTTC. As protein: CASSQGQGGGYTF.

This clonotype has at least ten counts. The chain has TRBV27 and TRBJ2-7; perhaps D is TRBD1 or TRBD2 (5 bases each). Deletions cut 2 bases from V and 5 bases from J, with 16 bases between. The length of the CDR3 is 15 residues. Germline V CDR1 and CDR2: MNHEY, SMNVEV (reference sequence). The CDR3 sequence is CASSLGTLRSDEQYF. CDR3 in DNA: TGTGCCAGCAGTTTAGGGACCCTAAGGAGCGACGAGCAGTACTTC.

At least ten counts were recorded for this clonotype. The V and J genes are TRBV12-3 or TRBV12-4 and TRBJ2-3; D might be TRBD2 (5 bases). The V and J ends lost 6 bases and 1 base respectively, with 14 bases between them. The CDR3 contains 15 residues. The CDR3 protein is CASSPDGVGTDTQYF. The DNA for the CDR3 is TGTGCCAGCAGCCCTGACGGGGTCGGCACAGATACGCAGTATTTT.

This clonotype was found many times. The chain employs TRBV5-1 and TRBJ2-7; the D is unclear. The CDR3 has 13 residues. Between the trimmed V and J ends, which lost 1 base and 3 bases, there was a span of 8 bases. Germline-derived CDR1 and CDR2 are SGHRS and YFSETQ. The CDR3 region has the DNA TGCGCCAGCAGCTTGAAAGGGAACTACGAGCAGTACTTC. Protein: CASSLKGNYEQYF.

DNA of the CDR3: TGTGCCAGCAGCCCCTCGGGGGGCCAGGCGGTTGACACCCAGTACTTC. It specifies CASSPSGGQAVDTQYF. This sequence joins TRBV7-9 and TRBJ2-5; tentative D call: TRBD2 (7 bases). Per the germline V gene, CDR1 is SEHNR and CDR2 is FQNEAQ (reference sequence). Trimming shortened V by 5 bases and J by 8 bases, and 24 bases separated the two germline ends. This CDR3 contains 16 residues.

This chain links TRBV29-1 with TRBJ1-3; D might be TRBD1 (5 bases). The germline CDR1 and CDR2 sequences are SQVTM and ANQGSEA. CDR3 length equals 13 residues. V was cut by 4 bases and J by 6 bases, with 13 bases left in between. The CDR3 is CSVAGTAENTIYF. Here the CDR3 DNA reads TGCAGCGTTGCCGGGACTGCGGAAAACACCATATATTTT.

This clonotype was observed many times. The chain links TRBV9 to TRBJ2-7; D perhaps matches TRBD1 (5 bases). Germline V gene sequence: CDR1 SGDLS, CDR2 YYNGEE. The CDR3 has 15 residues. The V end lost 0 bases, the J end lost 1 base, and 11 bases lay between the germline ends. The CDR3 spells CASSVGGDSSYEQYF. The CDR3 bases are TGTGCCAGCAGCGTAGGAGGCGACAGTTCCTACGAGCAGTACTTC.

There are many counts of this clonotype. V is TRBV7-2 and J is TRBJ2-3; 9 bases align to TRBD2. This CDR3 region has 17 residues. J was trimmed by 1 base and V by 1 base; bases with no gene match: 6. The germline V gene encodes CDR1 SGHTA and CDR2 FQGNSA. The CDR3 sequence: CASSLGRAGGGTDTQYF. The CDR3 DNA reads as TGTGCCAGCAGCTTAGGACGAGCGGGGGGAGGCACAGATACGCAGTATTTT.

The CDR3 spells CASSPTSGSYEQYF. In DNA, the CDR3 is TGTGCCAGCAGCCCGACTAGCGGGTCCTACGAGCAGTACTTC. The rearrangement links TRBV2 to TRBJ2-7; TRBD2 matches at 10 bases. V shed 6 bases, J shed 1 base, and the junction held 3 bases outside the gene matches. The CDR3 covers 14 residues. The germline V gene has CDR1 SNHLY and CDR2 FYNNEI.

A few counts support this clonotype. The genes are TRBV6-6 and TRBJ2-7; D gene uncertain. The ends were cut back, 5 bases at V and 5 bases at J, with 10 bases in the middle. The CDR3 covers 12 residues. Germline V gene lookup returns CDR1 MNHNY and CDR2 SVGAGI (reference sequence). The CDR3 DNA sequence: TGTGCCAGCAGTGCCGGGTGGGACGAGCAGTACTTC. Translated, it gives CASSAGWDEQYF.

In this sample, this clonotype turned up many times. This chain uses TRBV7-9 with TRBJ1-2; possibly TRBD1 for D (5 bases). The CDR3 totals 12 residues. Germline assignment: CDR1 SEHNR and CDR2 FQNEAQ (reference sequence). V lost 11 bases and J 6 bases, leaving 16 bases between the germline ends. Written as DNA, the CDR3 is TGTGCCGCCCCTCAAGGGGTGGATGGCTACACCTTC. Its protein product is CAAPQGVDGYTF.

In its sample, this clonotype was seen many times. The V and J genes are TRBV20-1 and TRBJ2-5; D may match TRBD1 or TRBD2 (5 bases each). This CDR3 is built from 14 residues. Germline V CDR1 and CDR2: DFQATT, SNEGSKA (reference sequence). The V end was cut by 3 bases, the J end by 2 bases, with 13 bases between. CDR3 nucleotides: TGCAGTGCTAGGAGGGCAGGGCTTCAAGAGACCCAGTACTTC. This encodes CSARRAGLQETQYF.

The chain joins TRBV2 to TRBJ1-6; TRBD1 is a possible D gene (6 bases). Between the trimmed V and J ends, which lost 3 bases and 7 bases, there was a span of 10 bases. Germline V lookup: CDR1 SNHLY, CDR2 FYNNEI. The CDR3 contains 14 residues. CDR3 region: CASSEGGWNSPLHF. Written as DNA, the CDR3 is TGTGCCAGCAGTGAGGGGGGCTGGAATTCACCCCTCCACTTT. The whole variable domain, filled in from reference TRBV2 and TRBJ1-6, reads EPEVTQTPSHQVTQMGQEVILRCVPISNHLYFYWYRQILGQKVEFLVSFYNNEISEKSEIFDDQFSVERPDGSNFTLKIRSTKLEDSAMYFCASSEGGWNSPLHFGNGTRLTVT.

V gene TRBV6-1 combines with J gene TRBJ2-2; D is possibly TRBD1 or TRBD2 (5 bases each). Germline assignment: CDR1 MNHNS and CDR2 SASEGT. The CDR3 is 13 amino acids. The V end lost 4 bases, the J end lost 10 bases, and 13 bases lay between the germline ends. CDR3 protein: CASSVRDLMELFF. Here the CDR3 DNA reads TGTGCCAGCAGTGTCCGGGACCTCATGGAGCTGTTTTTT.

This clonotype was recorded many times. This chain joins TRBV20-1 and TRBJ1-2; 9 bases are a match to TRBD1. This CDR3 has 15 amino acids. Germline CDR1 and CDR2: DFQATT and SNEGSKA (reference sequence). Trimming removed 0 bases from V and 2 bases from J; junction bases left unmatched: 4. CDR3 residues: CSARDSGTGNYGYTF. CDR3 bases: TGCAGTGCTAGAGATTCGGGGACAGGGAACTATGGCTACACCTTC.

This clonotype was detected ten times or more. The gene calls are TRBV20-1 and TRBJ2-7; a possible D gene is TRBD1 (6 bases). The length of the CDR3 is 16 residues. Germline CDR1 reads DFQATT; CDR2 reads SNEGSKA (reference sequence). The V gene lost 0 bases and the J gene lost 5 bases, with 20 bases spanning the gap. The CDR3 DNA sequence: TGCAGTGCTAGAGATCTTCAGAAAGGACAGACCGACGAGCAGTACTTC. It encodes CSARDLQKGQTDEQYF.

In this sample, this clonotype turned up many times. This chain connects TRBV20-1 to TRBJ2-4; D might be TRBD2 (5 bases). V was cut by 1 base and J by 3 bases, with 10 bases left in between. The germline V gene encodes CDR1 DFQATT and CDR2 SNEGSKA (reference sequence). The CDR3 loop spans 14 amino acids. The CDR3 spells CSARGTEVKNIQYF. CDR3 coding DNA: TGCAGTGCTAGAGGGACGGAGGTCAAAAACATTCAGTACTTC.

This clonotype has at least ten counts. The chain combines TRBV7-9 with TRBJ2-5; 8 nucleotides agree with TRBD2. In germline, CDR1 is SEHNR, CDR2 FQNEAQ (reference sequence). The CDR3 length is 16 residues. With 7 bases clipped from V and 0 bases from J, the junction kept 10 bases outside the gene matches. The CDR3 DNA reads as TGTGCCAGCACCCTGGGGGCGGGGGGCAACCAAGAGACCCAGTACTTC. It specifies CASTLGAGGNQETQYF.

This clonotype was detected a few times. The chain links TRBV30 to TRBJ2-1; 10 bases fit TRBD1. From germline, CDR1 is GTSNPN and CDR2 SVGIG (reference sequence). This CDR3 comprises 15 residues. V trimming: 0 bases; J trimming: 8 bases; junction bases outside the gene matches: 7. CDR3 protein: CAWSVGGQGVDEQFF. CDR3 DNA sequence: TGTGCCTGGAGTGTTGGTGGACAGGGGGTTGATGAGCAGTTCTTC.

On this clonotype: At one of its ends the junction is not consistent with the germline gene, which may arise from a read error. The chain has TRBV12-3 or TRBV12-4 and TRBJ2-5; no reliable D call. The CDR3 is 12 amino acids. CDR3 in amino acids: CASSLSAYPTSF. The CDR3 DNA reads TGTGCCAGCAGTTTGTCCGCTTACCCTACAAGCTTC.

This clonotype was picked up many times. CDR3 nucleotide sequence: TGCGCCAGCAGCTTGGGGAGACTAGCAGCGGATACGCAGTATTTT. It specifies CASSLGRLAADTQYF. The chain links TRBV5-1 to TRBJ2-3; 7 bases are a match to TRBD2. This CDR3 has 15 residues. CDR1 is SGHRS, CDR2 YFSETQ, per germline. Losses at the gene ends were 0 bases for V and 6 bases for J; bases not matched to a gene: 7.

This clonotype was seen many times. The rearrangement uses TRBV3-1 and TRBJ1-2; D is unresolved. V dropped 4 bases and J dropped 8 bases, with 14 bases sitting between them. CDR1 LGHDT and CDR2 YNNKEL come from the germline V gene (reference sequence). This CDR3 comprises 13 residues. The DNA for the CDR3 is TGTGCCAGCAGCCCCCTGTTGCTCCGGGGCTACACCTTC. It is translated as CASSPLLLRGYTF.

This clonotype was found many times. The chain has TRBV20-1 and TRBJ2-5; D remains unclear. This CDR3 is built from 14 residues. With 1 base removed from V and 3 bases from J, the gap between germline ends came to 12 bases. The V gene's germline CDR1 is DFQATT and CDR2 SNEGSKA (reference sequence). CDR3 sequence (DNA): TGCAGTGCTAGAGTTCCGGGTGGGAAAGAGACCCAGTACTTC. Translated: CSARVPGGKETQYF.

This clonotype was seen more than once but under ten times. The CDR3 protein is CASSKGGQKGQETQYF. The CDR3 nucleotides are TGTGCCAGCAGCAAAGGGGGACAGAAGGGGCAAGAGACCCAGTACTTC. The chain couples TRBV11-2 to TRBJ2-5, with 7 bases fitting TRBD1. Germline V gives CDR1 SGHAT, CDR2 FQNNGV. The CDR3 covers 16 residues. V lost 5 bases to trimming and J lost 2 bases; unmatched junction nucleotides: 11.

The rearrangement uses TRBV5-6 and TRBJ2-3; weak D call: TRBD1 (6 bases). Trimming shortened V by 3 bases and J by 0 bases, and 14 bases separated the two germline ends. CDR3 length equals 16 residues. Germline lookup yields CDR1 SGHDT and CDR2 YYEEEE. CDR3 coding DNA: TGTGCCAGCAGCTACCAGGGGAGTCCTAGCACAGATACGCAGTATTTT. Translation gives CASSYQGSPSTDTQYF.